A selection of T cell receptor beta chains follows, all from one sample in a study of early stage breast cancer tumors. Some clones are missing from TCRdb's copy, which holds only in-frame ones; the method was immunoSEQ multiplex PCR. The sample shows roughly 30,000 clones, about 83% of them seen only once. The specimen sequenced was blood. The receptors stem from a person in their fifties with breast cancer. Each CDR3 is given with its conserved first and last residue.

V	J	CDR3
TRBV19	TRBJ2-7	CASSIYGDIGYEQYF
TRBV9	TRBJ1-6	CASSVGPQNSPLHF
TRBV10-3	TRBJ2-2	CAISVGSNIGELFF
TRBV5-1	TRBJ2-7	CASSLSTGGGEQYF
TRBV28	TRBJ2-4	CASSSLTYSHQGAKNIQYF
TRBV7-2	TRBJ2-3	CASATDTDTQYF
TRBV29-1	TRBJ2-3	CSVEGGRTDTQYF
TRBV9	TRBJ2-3	CASSPRGGDTDTQYF
TRBV9	TRBJ2-1	CASSPQGLYNEQFF
TRBV6-1	TRBJ1-6	CASSGHGQNDSPLHF
TRBV7-7	TRBJ2-2	CASRTQGTGELFF
TRBV28	TRBJ1-2	CASSYRVGYTF
TRBV30	TRBJ1-6	CAWSIFRDSNNSPLHF
TRBV9	TRBJ2-1	CASQREGGYNEQFF
TRBV5-1	TRBJ1-4	CASSLAGQNEGKLFF
TRBV25-1	TRBJ2-7	CASSEGVGIKDEQYF
TRBV7-9	TRBJ2-7	CASSEGAVTYEQYF
TRBV2	TRBJ2-2	CASSRTVTGELFF
TRBV9	TRBJ2-2	CASSPSPGQGSGGELFF
TRBV7-7	TRBJ2-1	CASSSYRGYNEQFF
TRBV5-4	TRBJ2-1	CASRRTSEDNEQFF
TRBV11-3	TRBJ1-1	CASSLLENTEAFF
TRBV7-9	TRBJ1-2	CASSLRDRAGYTF
TRBV7-3	TRBJ1-1	CASSPTWNTEAFF
TRBV20-1	TRBJ1-1	CSAAGQGAFF
TRBV5-6	TRBJ2-7	CASSLDSGRMTYEQYF
TRBV30	TRBJ2-5	CAWSVGAETQYF
TRBV10-3	TRBJ1-4	CAISGVGGLTNEKLFF